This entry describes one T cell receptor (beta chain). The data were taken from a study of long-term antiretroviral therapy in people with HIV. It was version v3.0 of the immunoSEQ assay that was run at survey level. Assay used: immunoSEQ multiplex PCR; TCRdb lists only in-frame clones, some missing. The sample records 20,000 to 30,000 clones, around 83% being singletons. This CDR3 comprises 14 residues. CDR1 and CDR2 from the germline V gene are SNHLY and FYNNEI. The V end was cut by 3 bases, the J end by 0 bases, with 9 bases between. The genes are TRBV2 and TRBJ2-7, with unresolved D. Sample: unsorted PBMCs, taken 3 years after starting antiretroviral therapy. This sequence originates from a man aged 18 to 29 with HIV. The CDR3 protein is CASSEYGNSYEQYF. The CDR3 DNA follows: TGTGCCAGCAGTGAGTATGGGAACTCCTACGAGCAGTACTTC.